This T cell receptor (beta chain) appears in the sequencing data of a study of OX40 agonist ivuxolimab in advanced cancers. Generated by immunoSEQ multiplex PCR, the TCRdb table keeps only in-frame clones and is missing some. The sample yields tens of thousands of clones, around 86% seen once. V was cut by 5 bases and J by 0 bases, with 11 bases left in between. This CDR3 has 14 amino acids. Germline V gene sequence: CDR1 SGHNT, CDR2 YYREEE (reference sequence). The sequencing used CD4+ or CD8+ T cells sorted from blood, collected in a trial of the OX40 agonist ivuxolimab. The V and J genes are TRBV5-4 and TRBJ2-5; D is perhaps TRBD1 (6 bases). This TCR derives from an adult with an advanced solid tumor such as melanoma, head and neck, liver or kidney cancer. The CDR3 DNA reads TGTGCCAGCAGATCACAGGGAAACCAAGAGACCCAGTACTTC. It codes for CASRSQGNQETQYF.